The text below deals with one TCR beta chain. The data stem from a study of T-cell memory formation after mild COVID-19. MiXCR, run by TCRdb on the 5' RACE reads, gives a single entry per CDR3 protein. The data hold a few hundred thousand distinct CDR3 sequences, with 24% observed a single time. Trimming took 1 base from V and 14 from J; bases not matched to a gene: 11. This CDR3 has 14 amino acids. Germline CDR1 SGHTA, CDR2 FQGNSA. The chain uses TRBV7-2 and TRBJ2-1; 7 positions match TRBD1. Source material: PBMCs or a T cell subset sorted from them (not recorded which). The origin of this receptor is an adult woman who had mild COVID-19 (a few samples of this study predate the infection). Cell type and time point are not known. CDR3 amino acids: CASSLVLWTGGEFF. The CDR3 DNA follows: TGTGCCAGCAGCTTAGTCCTATGGACAGGTGGAGAGTTCTTC.